The clone carrying this TCR beta chain was counted only a few times. The source of the sample is a study of T-cell reconstitution after alpha-beta-depleted transplantation in children. V gave up 5 bases and J gave up 5 bases, with 16 bases separating them. CDR1 and CDR2 from the germline V gene are MDHEN and SYDVKM. The CDR3 loop spans 15 amino acids. A TCRbeta library incorporating unique molecular identifiers was prepared. TCRdb independently ran MiXCR on the PCR reads; one entry per CDR3 protein. The sample includes around 370,000 distinct CDR3 sequences, under 13% seen only once; the top ten take around 2.4%.

This specimen was PBMCs from the stem cell graft donor, taken from the stem cell graft. The rearrangement uses TRBV28 and TRBJ2-1, with D perhaps TRBD1 (5 bases). The receptor comes from a human donor who donated a stem cell graft to a child with acute lymphoblastic leukemia. The CDR3 loop is CASSRLGARHNEQFF. The CDR3, as DNA: TGTGCCAGCAGTAGACTTGGGGCCAGACACAATGAGCAGTTCTTC.